These T cell receptor beta chains were read from a single sample in a study of blood T cell repertoires in COVID-19. TCRdb's copy holds only in-frame clones and misses some; the assay was immunoSEQ multiplex PCR. Of 120,000 to 150,000 clones in the sample, approximately 82% were seen once. The sample taken for sequencing was peripheral blood. These receptor sequences come from a human donor in a cohort sampled during active COVID-19. Each CDR3 is given with its conserved first and last residue. D genes are given only for firm matches. Clone sizes are given selectively: once, few, many, or a class where the clone is expanded.

size: .; V: TRBV6-5; J: TRBJ2-2; D: TRBD2; CDR3: CASRLTSGPGGELFF; DNA: TGTGCCAGCAGACTGACTAGCGGCCCCGGCGGGGAGCTGTTTTTT
size: .; V: TRBV6-2/TRBV6-3; J: TRBJ2-7; D: TRBD2; CDR3: CASSSARLAGGEQYF; DNA: TGTGCCAGCAGTTCGGCTCGTCTAGCGGGAGGCGAGCAGTACTTC
size: few; V: TRBV4-2; J: TRBJ1-6; D: .; CDR3: CASSQDWGGESPLHF; DNA: TGTGCCAGCAGCCAAGACTGGGGAGGGGAATCACCCCTCCACTTT
size: few; V: TRBV7-9; J: TRBJ1-5; D: .; CDR3: CASSLVGDNNQPQHF; DNA: TGTGCCAGCAGCTTAGTGGGGGACAACAATCAGCCCCAGCATTTT
size: .; V: TRBV6-5; J: TRBJ2-3; D: .; CDR3: CASRQQGLTDTQYF; DNA: TGTGCCAGCAGACAACAGGGTCTAACAGATACGCAGTATTTT
size: .; V: TRBV29-1; J: TRBJ2-3; D: .; CDR3: CSVRVSLRHHSDTQYF; DNA: TGCAGCGTCCGGGTCAGTTTGCGCCACCATTCAGATACGCAGTATTTT
size: .; V: TRBV3-1/TRBV3-2; J: TRBJ2-3; D: TRBD2; CDR3: CASSQGRRGGDTQYF; DNA: TGTGCCAGCAGCCAAGGCCGAAGGGGAGGGGATACGCAGTATTTT
size: .; V: TRBV6-2/TRBV6-3; J: TRBJ2-5; D: .; CDR3: CASSYAGATQETQYF; DNA: TGTGCCAGCAGTTATGCAGGGGCGACCCAAGAGACCCAGTACTTC
size: .; V: TRBV4-1; J: TRBJ1-5; D: .; CDR3: CASSQGVGGLNQPQHF; DNA: TGCGCCAGCAGCCAAGGGGTAGGGGGATTGAATCAGCCCCAGCATTTT
size: once; V: TRBV29-1; J: TRBJ1-2; D: .; CDR3: CSASDFSFYGYTF; DNA: TGCAGCGCCTCGGACTTCTCCTTCTATGGCTACACCTTC